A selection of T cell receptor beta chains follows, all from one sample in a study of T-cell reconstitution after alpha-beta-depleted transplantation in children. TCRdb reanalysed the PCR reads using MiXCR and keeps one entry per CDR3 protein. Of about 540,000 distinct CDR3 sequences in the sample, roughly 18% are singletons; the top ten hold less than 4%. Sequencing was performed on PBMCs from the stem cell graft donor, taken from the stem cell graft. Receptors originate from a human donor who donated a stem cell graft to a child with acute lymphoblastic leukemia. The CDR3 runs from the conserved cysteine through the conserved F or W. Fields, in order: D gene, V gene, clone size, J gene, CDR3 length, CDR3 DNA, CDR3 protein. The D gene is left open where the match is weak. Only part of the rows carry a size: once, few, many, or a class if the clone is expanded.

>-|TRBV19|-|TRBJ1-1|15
TGTGCCAGTAGTCTAAGACAGAATTGGAACGCTGAAGCTTTCTTT
CASSLRQNWNAEAFF
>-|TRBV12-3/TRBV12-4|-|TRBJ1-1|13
TGTGCCAGCAGACCAGGGGCCTACACTGAAGCTTTCTTT
CASRPGAYTEAFF
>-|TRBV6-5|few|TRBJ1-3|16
TGTGCCAGCAGTTACAGAGTGGGGGGATCCGGAAACACCATATATTTT
CASSYRVGGSGNTIYF
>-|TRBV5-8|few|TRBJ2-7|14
TGTGCCAGCAGCTTGCGGAGACAGGGAGGCGAGCAGTACTTC
CASSLRRQGGEQYF
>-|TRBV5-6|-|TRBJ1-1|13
TGTGCCAGCAGCAACAGCCTAAACACTGAAGCTTTCTTT
CASSNSLNTEAFF
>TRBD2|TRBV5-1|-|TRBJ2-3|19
TGCGCCAGCAGCTCCCTAAACCTGGGACTAGCGGACTTCACAGATACGCAGTATTTT
CASSSLNLGLADFTDTQYF
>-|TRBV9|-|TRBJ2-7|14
TGTGCCAGCAGCGTTTCGGCAGGGCGCTACGAGCAGTACTTC
CASSVSAGRYEQYF
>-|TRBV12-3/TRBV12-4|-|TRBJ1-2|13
TGTGCCAGCAGTTTGGCCAGTCGTACGGGACACACCTTC
CASSLASRTGHTF
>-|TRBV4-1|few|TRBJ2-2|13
TGCGCCAGTCTGGACACGAACACCGGGGAGCTGTTTTTT
CASLDTNTGELFF
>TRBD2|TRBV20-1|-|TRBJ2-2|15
TGCAGTGCTAGAAGACTAGCGGGAGTCACCGGGGAGCTGTTTTTT
CSARRLAGVTGELFF
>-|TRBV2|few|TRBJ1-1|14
TGTGCCAGCAGTGAAGCGCTTCGAGGGGTGGCTGCTTTCTTT
CASSEALRGVAAFF
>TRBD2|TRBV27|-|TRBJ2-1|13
TGTGCCAGCAGTTTCGGGGGGAATGATGAGCAGTTCTTC
CASSFGGNDEQFF
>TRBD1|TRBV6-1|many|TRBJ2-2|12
TGTGCCAGCAGGACAGGGACCGGGGAGCTGTTTTTT
CASRTGTGELFF
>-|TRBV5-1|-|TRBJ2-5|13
TGCGCCAGCCGGGGCGGGACGGTAGAGACCCAGTACTTC
CASRGGTVETQYF
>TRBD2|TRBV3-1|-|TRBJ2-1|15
TGTGCCAGCAGCCAAAGTTCGGGACTAGCGGTTGAGCAGTTCTTC
CASSQSSGLAVEQFF
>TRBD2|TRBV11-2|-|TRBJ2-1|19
TGTGCCAGCAGCTCGAGCCGACGAAAAAGCGGGAATTTGGGCAATGAGCAGTTCTTC
CASSSSRRKSGNLGNEQFF
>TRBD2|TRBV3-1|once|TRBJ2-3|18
TGTGCCAGCAGCCCCGATCTAGCGGGAGCCTTCGGGGGAGATACGCAGTATTTT
CASSPDLAGAFGGDTQYF
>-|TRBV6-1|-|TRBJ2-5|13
TGTGCCAGCAGTGAAGATCCGGGCTGGACCCAGTACTTC
CASSEDPGWTQYF
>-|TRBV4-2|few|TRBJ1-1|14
TGTGCCAGCAGCCAAGCAGCGGTTCGCACTGAAGCTTTCTTT
CASSQAAVRTEAFF
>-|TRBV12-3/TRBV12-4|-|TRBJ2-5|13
TGTGCCAGCAGCACGGGACCTTTAGAGACCCAGTACTTC
CASSTGPLETQYF
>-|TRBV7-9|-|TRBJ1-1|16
TGTGCCAGCAGCCCAAGGCCGGGACGGAAAAACACTGAAGCTTTCTTT
CASSPRPGRKNTEAFF
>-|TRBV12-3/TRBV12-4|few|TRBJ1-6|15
TGTGCCAGCAGTTTAGAGGGCTCCTATAATTCACCCCTCCACTTT
CASSLEGSYNSPLHF
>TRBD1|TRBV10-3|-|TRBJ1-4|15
TGTGCCATCAGGCTGCCGGGACAGGGCAATGAAAAACTGTTTTTT
CAIRLPGQGNEKLFF
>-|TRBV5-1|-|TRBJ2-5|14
TGCGCCAGCAGCTTGGGGTCTAGAGTAGAGACCCAGTACTTC
CASSLGSRVETQYF
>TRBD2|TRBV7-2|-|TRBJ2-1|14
TGTGCCAGCAGCTCTAGCGGGCCGGACGATGAGCAGTTCTTC
CASSSSGPDDEQFF
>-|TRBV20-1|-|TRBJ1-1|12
TGCAGTGCTCGCCCAGGGCTACCAAGAGCTTTCTTT
CSARPGLPRAFF
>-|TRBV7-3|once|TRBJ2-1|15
TGTGCCAGCAGCTTAACTGGTGGGGAGGACAATGAGCAGTTCTTC
CASSLTGGEDNEQFF
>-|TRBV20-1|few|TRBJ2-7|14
TGCAGTGCTAGATGGGAGGAGAAATCCTACGAGCAGTACTTC
CSARWEEKSYEQYF
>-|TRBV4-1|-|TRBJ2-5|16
TGCGCCAGCAGCCAAGCTCTGGGAGCCCTCCAAGAGACCCAGTACTTC
CASSQALGALQETQYF
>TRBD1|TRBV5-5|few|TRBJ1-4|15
TGTGCCAGCAGCTTGGGACAGGGACTTAATGAAAAACTGTTTTTT
CASSLGQGLNEKLFF
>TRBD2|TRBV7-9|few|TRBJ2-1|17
TGTGCCAGCAGCCCCAGGACTACCCGGGAGGTGGGTGATGAGCAGTTCTTC
CASSPRTTREVGDEQFF
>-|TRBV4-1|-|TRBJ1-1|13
TGCGCCAGCAGCCAAGCCAGGGGCTGGGAAGCTTTCTTT
CASSQARGWEAFF
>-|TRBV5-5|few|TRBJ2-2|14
TGTGCCAGCAGCTTCCCGGGACTCACCGGGGAGCTGTTTTTT
CASSFPGLTGELFF